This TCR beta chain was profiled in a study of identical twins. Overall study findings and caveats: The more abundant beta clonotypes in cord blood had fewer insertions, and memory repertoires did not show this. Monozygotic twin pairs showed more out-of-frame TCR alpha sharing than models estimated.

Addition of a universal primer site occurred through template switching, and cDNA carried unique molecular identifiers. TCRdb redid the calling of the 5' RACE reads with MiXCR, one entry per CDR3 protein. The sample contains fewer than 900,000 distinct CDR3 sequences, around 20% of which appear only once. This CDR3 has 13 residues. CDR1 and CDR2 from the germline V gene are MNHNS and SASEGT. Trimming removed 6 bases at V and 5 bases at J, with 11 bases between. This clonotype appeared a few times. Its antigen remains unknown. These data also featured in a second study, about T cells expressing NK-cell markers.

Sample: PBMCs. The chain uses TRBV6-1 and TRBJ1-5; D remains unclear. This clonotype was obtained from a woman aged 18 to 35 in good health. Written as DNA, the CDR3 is TGTGCCAGCAGCCACGGACGGGATCAGCCCCAGCATTTT. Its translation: CASSHGRDQPQHF.